This TCR beta chain originates from a study of OX40 agonist ivuxolimab in advanced cancers. Across the study: Patients were dosed with the agonistic anti-OX40 (CD134) antibody ivuxolimab.

Profiling relied on immunoSEQ multiplex PCR, and the TCRdb table lists in-frame clones only, not all of them. Of around 150,000 clones in the sample, roughly 94% were seen once. To note about this clone: What it recognizes is unknown.

With baseline, cycle 4 day 1, and cycle 7 day 1 as timepoints, blood was sampled. Trimming removed 3 bases from V and 0 bases from J, with 15 bases in between. This CDR3 is 17 amino acids long. Germline V gives CDR1 KGHSH, CDR2 LQKENI. General observations from the study: On average, a greater number of expanded clones characterised CD8+ T cells relative to CD4+.

The sequencing used CD4+ or CD8+ T cells sorted from blood, collected in a trial of the OX40 agonist ivuxolimab. The clonotype originates from an adult with an advanced solid tumor such as melanoma, head and neck, liver or kidney cancer. V and J are TRBV18 and TRBJ2-1, with D perhaps matching TRBD2 (6 bases). The CDR3 sequence is CASSPSPLANSYNEQFF. In DNA, the CDR3 is TGTGCCAGCTCACCCTCGCCTCTAGCGAACTCCTACAATGAGCAGTTCTTC.